The 4 T cell receptor beta chains in this list originate from one sample, sequenced in a study of read filtering for tumor transcriptome and immune sequencing. This library used about 400 ng RNA and molecular barcoded adaptors spanning alpha/delta and beta/gamma chains. Using its own MiXCR run on the reads, TCRdb lists one record per CDR3 protein. The profile covers fewer than 25,000 distinct CDR3 sequences, with 20% to 25% appearing a single time and 15% to 20% taken by the ten largest. The sample comprised a population of CD138-negative cells sorted from bone marrow. These receptors were collected from a donor aged 40 or older with multiple myeloma.

This clonotype occurred many times. V and J are TRBV30 and TRBJ2-7; D is uncertain. V was trimmed by 2 bases and J by 3 bases, leaving 8 bases between them. The CDR3 totals 12 residues. Germline CDR1 GTSNPN, CDR2 SVGIG (reference sequence). This CDR3 reads CAWSTQDYEQYF. For the CDR3, the DNA is TGTGCCTGGAGTACCCAAGACTACGAGCAGTACTTC.

In this sample, this clonotype turned up many times. The chain carries TRBV27 and TRBJ2-1; TRBD2 aligns across 7 bases. The J segment lost 9 bases and the V segment lost 3 bases, leaving 5 bases of the junction unmatched. The germline V gene has CDR1 MNHEY and CDR2 SMNVEV (reference sequence). The CDR3 is 13 amino acids. As DNA, the CDR3 is TGTGCCAGCAGTTTCCCCGGGACTACTGAGCAGTTCTTC. Amino acid sequence: CASSFPGTTEQFF.

In this sample, this clonotype turned up many times. The chain carries TRBV19 and TRBJ2-7; 7 bases line up with TRBD1. Germline V gene data show CDR1 as LNHDA and CDR2 as SQIVND (reference sequence). The CDR3 contains 15 residues. J was trimmed by 4 bases and V by 5 bases; bases with no gene match: 11. This chain's CDR3 is CASSLRQGSVYEQYF. In DNA, the CDR3 is TGTGCCAGTAGTCTAAGACAGGGATCGGTATACGAGCAGTACTTC. Together with reference TRBV19 and TRBJ2-7, the CDR3 gives the full variable domain: DGGITQSPKYLFRKEGQNVTLSCEQNLNHDAMYWYRQDPGQGLRLIYYSQIVNDFQKGDIAEGYSVSREKKESFPLTVTSAQKNPTAFYLCASSLRQGSVYEQYFGPGTRLTVT.

This clonotype came up many times. The CDR3 region has the DNA TGTGCCAGCAGCCGCCCGAACAATGAGCAGTTCTTC. It yields the protein CASSRPNNEQFF. The chain employs TRBV14 and TRBJ2-1; D remains ambiguous. The CDR3 is 12 residues long. V lost 4 bases and J lost 5, with 6 bases in between. The V gene's germline CDR1 is SGHDN and CDR2 FVKESK. The full variable domain, its missing parts supplied by reference TRBV14 and TRBJ2-1, is EAGVTQFPSHSVIEKGQTVTLRCDPISGHDNLYWYRRVMGKEIKFLLHFVKESKQDESGMPNNRFLAERTGGTYSTLKVQPAELEDSGVYFCASSRPNNEQFFGPGTRLTVL.